This T cell receptor (beta chain) was found in a study of T cells in Graves' hyperthyroidism and ophthalmopathy. Turning to the study itself: Any treatment followed the collection of peripheral blood at initial diagnosis.

Trimming at V came to 7 bases and at J to 3 bases, leaving 10 bases not matched to a gene. Germline values: CDR1 SGHTA, CDR2 FQGNSA. The CDR3 has 18 amino acids. A note on this clonotype: Its antigen is unknown.

RNA transcripts gave rise to amplified TCR beta CDR3 regions. RT-PCR in the first round (using the HTBI primer set) targeted the TCR CDR3. TCRdb fed the multiplex PCR reads into MiXCR, producing one record per CDR3 protein. Of under 300,000 distinct CDR3 sequences detected, about an eighth appear once; the ten largest clones hold approximately 8.6%. Notes on the study in general: The model made its ophthalmopathy prediction, and onset followed a median 6.5 months later.

The sequence came from a woman in her thirties with Graves' hyperthyroidism that later progressed to Graves' ophthalmopathy. The V gene is TRBV7-2, the J gene TRBJ2-1; 15 bases are shared with TRBD2. Sequenced sample: blood. This CDR3 reads CASTKRTSGRAVYNEQFF. For the CDR3, the DNA is TGTGCCAGCACCAAGAGGACTAGCGGGAGGGCCGTCTACAATGAGCAGTTCTTC.